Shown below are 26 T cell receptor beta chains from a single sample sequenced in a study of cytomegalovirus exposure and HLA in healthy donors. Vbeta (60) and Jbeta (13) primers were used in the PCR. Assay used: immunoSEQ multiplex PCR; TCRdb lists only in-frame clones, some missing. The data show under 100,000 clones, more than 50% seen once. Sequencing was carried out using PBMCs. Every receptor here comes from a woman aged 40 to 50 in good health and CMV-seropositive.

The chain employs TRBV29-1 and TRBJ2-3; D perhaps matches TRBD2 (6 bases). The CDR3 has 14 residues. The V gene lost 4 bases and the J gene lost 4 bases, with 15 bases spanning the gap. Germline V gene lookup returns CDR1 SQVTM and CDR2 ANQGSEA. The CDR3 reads CSVVFLGGADTQYF. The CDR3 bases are TGCAGCGTTGTGTTCCTCGGCGGGGCAGATACGCAGTATTTT.

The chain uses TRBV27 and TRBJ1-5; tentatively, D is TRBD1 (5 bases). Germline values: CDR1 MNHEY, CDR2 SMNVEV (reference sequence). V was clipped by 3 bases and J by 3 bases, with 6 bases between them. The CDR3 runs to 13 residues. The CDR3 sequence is CASSFRVNQPQHF. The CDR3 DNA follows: TGTGCCAGCAGTTTCAGGGTCAATCAGCCCCAGCATTTT.

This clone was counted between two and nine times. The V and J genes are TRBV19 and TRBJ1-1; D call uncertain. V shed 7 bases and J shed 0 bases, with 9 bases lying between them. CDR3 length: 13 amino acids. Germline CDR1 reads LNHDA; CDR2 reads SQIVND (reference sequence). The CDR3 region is CASTGLLNTEAFF. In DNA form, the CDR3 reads TGTGCCAGTACCGGACTGCTGAACACTGAAGCTTTCTTT.

The CDR3 spells CSVEEPTEPYEQYF. In DNA, the CDR3 is TGCAGCGTTGAAGAACCGACAGAGCCCTACGAGCAGTACTTC. This rearrangement joins TRBV29-1 to TRBJ2-7; D may be TRBD1 (5 bases). Trimming shortened V by 0 bases and J by 2 bases, and 11 bases separated the two germline ends. This CDR3 comprises 14 residues. Germline V lookup: CDR1 SQVTM, CDR2 ANQGSEA.

The CDR3 DNA follows: TGTGCCACCAGCAGAGCCCCAGGCTCCGCTATGAACACTGAAGCTTTCTTT. It is translated as CATSRAPGSAMNTEAFF. The chain is built from TRBV15 and TRBJ1-1; D gene ambiguous. CDR3 length equals 17 residues. The ends were cut back, 1 base at V and 0 bases at J, with 15 bases in the middle. Germline V gene lookup returns CDR1 LNHNV and CDR2 YYDKDF (reference sequence). The whole variable domain, filled in from reference TRBV15 and TRBJ1-1, reads DAMVIQNPRYQVTQFGKPVTLSCSQTLNHNVMYWYQQKSSQAPKLLFHYYDKDFNNEADTPDNFQSRRPNTSFCFLDIRSPGLGDTAMYLCATSRAPGSAMNTEAFFGQGTRLTVV.

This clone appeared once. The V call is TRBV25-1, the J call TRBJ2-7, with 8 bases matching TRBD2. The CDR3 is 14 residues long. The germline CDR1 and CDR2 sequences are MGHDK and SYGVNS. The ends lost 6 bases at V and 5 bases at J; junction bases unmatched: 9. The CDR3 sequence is CASSATGTRNEQYF. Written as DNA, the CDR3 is TGTGCCAGCAGCGCCACCGGGACTAGAAACGAGCAGTACTTC.

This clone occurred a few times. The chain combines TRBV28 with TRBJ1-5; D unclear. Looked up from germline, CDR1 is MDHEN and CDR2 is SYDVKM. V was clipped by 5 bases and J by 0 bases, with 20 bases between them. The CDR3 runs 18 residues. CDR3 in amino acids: CASSPGFSESLSNQPQHF. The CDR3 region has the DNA TGTGCCAGCAGTCCCGGGTTCTCAGAATCCCTTAGCAATCAGCCCCAGCATTTT.

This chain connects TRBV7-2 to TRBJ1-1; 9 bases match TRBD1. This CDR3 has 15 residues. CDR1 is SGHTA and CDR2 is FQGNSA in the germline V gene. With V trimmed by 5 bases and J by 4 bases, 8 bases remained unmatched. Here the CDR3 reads CASSTRGQGSTEAFF. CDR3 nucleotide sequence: TGTGCCAGCAGCACCCGAGGACAGGGGAGCACTGAAGCTTTCTTT.

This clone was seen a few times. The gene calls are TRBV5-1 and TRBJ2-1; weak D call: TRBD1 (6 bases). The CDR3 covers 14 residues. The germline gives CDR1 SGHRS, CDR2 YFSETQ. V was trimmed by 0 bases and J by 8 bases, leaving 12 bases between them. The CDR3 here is CASSLEGETDEQFF. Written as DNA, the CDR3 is TGCGCCAGCAGCTTGGAGGGGGAGACGGATGAGCAGTTCTTC.

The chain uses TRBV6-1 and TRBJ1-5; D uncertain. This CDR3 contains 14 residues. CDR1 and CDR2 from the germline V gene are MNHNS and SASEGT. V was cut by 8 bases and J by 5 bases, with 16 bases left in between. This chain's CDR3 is CASEMGVSDQPQHF. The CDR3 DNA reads TGTGCCAGCGAAATGGGAGTTTCGGATCAGCCCCAGCATTTT.

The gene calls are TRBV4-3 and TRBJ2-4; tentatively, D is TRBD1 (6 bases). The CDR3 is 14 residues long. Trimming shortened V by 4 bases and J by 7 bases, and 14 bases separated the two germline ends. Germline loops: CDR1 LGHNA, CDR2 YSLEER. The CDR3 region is CASSPGGQGNIQYF. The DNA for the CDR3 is TGCGCCAGCAGCCCTGGCGGGCAGGGGAACATTCAGTACTTC.

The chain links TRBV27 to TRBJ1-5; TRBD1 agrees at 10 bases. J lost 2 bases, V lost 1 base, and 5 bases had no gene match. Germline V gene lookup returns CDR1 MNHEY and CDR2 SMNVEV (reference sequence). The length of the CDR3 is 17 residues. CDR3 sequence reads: CASSLFGTGAGNQPQHF. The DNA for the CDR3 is TGTGCCAGCAGTTTATTTGGGACAGGGGCCGGCAATCAGCCCCAGCATTTT.

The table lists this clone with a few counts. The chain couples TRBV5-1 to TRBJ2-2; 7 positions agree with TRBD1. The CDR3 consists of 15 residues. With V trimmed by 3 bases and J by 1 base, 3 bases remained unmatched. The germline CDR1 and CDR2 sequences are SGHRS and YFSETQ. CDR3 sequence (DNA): TGCGCCAGCAGCTGGGGGACAGAGAACACCGGGGAGCTGTTTTTT. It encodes CASSWGTENTGELFF.

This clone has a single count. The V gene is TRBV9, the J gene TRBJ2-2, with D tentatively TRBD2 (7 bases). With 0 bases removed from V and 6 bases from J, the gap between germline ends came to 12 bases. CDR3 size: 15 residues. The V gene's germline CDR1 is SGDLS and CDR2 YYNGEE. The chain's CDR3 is CASSVEGGGSGELFF. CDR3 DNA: TGTGCCAGCAGCGTAGAGGGGGGGGGATCCGGGGAGCTGTTTTTT.

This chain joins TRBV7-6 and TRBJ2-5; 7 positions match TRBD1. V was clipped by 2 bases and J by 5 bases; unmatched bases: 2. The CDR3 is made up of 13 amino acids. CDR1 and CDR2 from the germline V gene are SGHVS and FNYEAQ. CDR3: CASSLRGRETQYF. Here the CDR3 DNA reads TGTGCCAGCAGCTTAAGGGGGCGGGAGACCCAGTACTTC.

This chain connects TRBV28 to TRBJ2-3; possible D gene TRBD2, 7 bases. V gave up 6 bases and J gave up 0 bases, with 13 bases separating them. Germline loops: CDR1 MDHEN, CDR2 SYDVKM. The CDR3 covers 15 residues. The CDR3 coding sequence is TGTGCCAGCAGCCAAGGGGGGGGAAGCACAGATACGCAGTATTTT. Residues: CASSQGGGSTDTQYF.

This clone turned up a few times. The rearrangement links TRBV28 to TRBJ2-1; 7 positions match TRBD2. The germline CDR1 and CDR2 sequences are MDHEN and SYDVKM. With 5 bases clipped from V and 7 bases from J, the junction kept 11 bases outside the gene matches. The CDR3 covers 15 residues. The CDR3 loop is CASSESSGAGNEQFF. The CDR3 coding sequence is TGTGCCAGCAGTGAGAGTAGCGGAGCGGGAAATGAGCAGTTCTTC.

As DNA, the CDR3 is TGTGCCAGCAGCACGTTAGCGGGAGGCGACTACAATGAGCAGTTCTTC. Translating it yields CASSTLAGGDYNEQFF. J is TRBJ2-1 and V is TRBV28, with 10 bases identical to TRBD2. Germline-derived CDR1 and CDR2 are MDHEN and SYDVKM. V lost 6 bases to trimming and J lost 3 bases; unmatched junction nucleotides: 8. The CDR3 spans 16 residues.

The CDR3 sequence: CASSYQRSSYNEQFF. Written as DNA, the CDR3 is TGTGCCAGCAGTTACCAAAGGAGCTCCTACAATGAGCAGTTCTTC. V is TRBV6-5 and J is TRBJ2-1; D is unresolved. The V gene's germline CDR1 is MNHEY and CDR2 SVGAGI. V lost 2 bases to trimming and J lost 0 bases, with 8 bases between them. The CDR3 covers 15 residues.

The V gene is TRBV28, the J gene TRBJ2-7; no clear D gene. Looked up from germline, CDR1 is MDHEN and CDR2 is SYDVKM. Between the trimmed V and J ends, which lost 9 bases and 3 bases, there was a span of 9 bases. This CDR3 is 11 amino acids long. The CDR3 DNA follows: TGTGCCAGTACTAAAAGCTACGAGCAGTACTTC. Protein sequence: CASTKSYEQYF.

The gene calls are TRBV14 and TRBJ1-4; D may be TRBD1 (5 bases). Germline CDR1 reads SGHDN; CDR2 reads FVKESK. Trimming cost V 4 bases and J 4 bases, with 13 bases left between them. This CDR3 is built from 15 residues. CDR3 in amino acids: CASSLLQGSNEKLFF. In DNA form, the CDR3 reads TGTGCCAGCAGCCTGCTGCAGGGAAGTAATGAAAAACTGTTTTTT.

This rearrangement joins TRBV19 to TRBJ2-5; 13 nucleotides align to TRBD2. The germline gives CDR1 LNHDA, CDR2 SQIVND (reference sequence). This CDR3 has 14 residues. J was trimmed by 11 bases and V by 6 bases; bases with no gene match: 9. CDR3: CASRGLAGRSRQYF. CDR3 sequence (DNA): TGTGCCAGTAGGGGACTAGCGGGAAGGAGTCGGCAGTACTTC.

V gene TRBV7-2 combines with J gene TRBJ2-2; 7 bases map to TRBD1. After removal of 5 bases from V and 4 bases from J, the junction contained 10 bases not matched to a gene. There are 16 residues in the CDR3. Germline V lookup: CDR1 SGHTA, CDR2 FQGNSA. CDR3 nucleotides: TGTGCCAGCAGCCCGGCTGCGGCAGGGGGCACCGGGGAGCTGTTTTTT. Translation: CASSPAAAGGTGELFF.

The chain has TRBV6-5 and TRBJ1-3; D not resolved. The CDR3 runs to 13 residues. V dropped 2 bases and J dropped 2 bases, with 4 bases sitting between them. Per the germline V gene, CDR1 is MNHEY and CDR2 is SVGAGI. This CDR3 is CASSYLAGNTIYF. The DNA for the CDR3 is TGTGCCAGCAGTTACCTCGCTGGAAACACCATATATTTT.

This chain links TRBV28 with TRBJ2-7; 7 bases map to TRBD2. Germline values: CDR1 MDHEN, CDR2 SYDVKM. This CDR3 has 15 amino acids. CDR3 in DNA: TGTGCGAGCGGGGCTAGCGGATTACTAGCCTACGAGCAGTACTTC. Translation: CASGASGLLAYEQYF.

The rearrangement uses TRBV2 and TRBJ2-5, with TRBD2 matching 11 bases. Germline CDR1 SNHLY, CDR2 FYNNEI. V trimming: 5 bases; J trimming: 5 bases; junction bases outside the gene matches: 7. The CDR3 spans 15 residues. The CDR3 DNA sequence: TGTGCCAGCAGTTTAACTAGCGGGAGATTTGAGACCCAGTACTTC. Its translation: CASSLTSGRFETQYF.